Below are 10 T cell receptor beta chains sequenced from a single sample in a study of blood T cell repertoires in COVID-19. Produced via immunoSEQ multiplex PCR; TCRdb's table is partial and in-frame only. The table shows about 200,000 clones, with 70% to 90% occurring only once. The source material was peripheral blood. Receptors originate from a man between 50 and 59 years old with COVID-19, enrolled during active disease.

The genes are TRBV7-3 and TRBJ2-2; D is undetermined. Germline V lookup: CDR1 SGHTA, CDR2 FQGTGA. The CDR3 covers 14 residues. With 3 bases removed from V and 5 bases from J, the gap between germline ends came to 10 bases. CDR3 protein: CASSFRFGTGELFF. The CDR3 DNA is TGTGCCAGCAGCTTCAGGTTCGGAACCGGGGAGCTGTTTTTT.

This chain links TRBV5-5 with TRBJ2-3; 7 bases map to TRBD2. Trimming cost V 4 bases and J 1 base; bases outside gene matches: 6. Per the germline V gene, CDR1 is SGHKS and CDR2 is YYEKEE (reference sequence). The CDR3 runs to 15 residues. The CDR3 DNA is TGTGCCAGCAGCCTGAGGCTAGCGGGCACAGATACGCAGTATTTT. This encodes CASSLRLAGTDTQYF. The full variable domain, in which reference TRBV5-5 and TRBJ2-3 provide the parts outside the CDR3, is DAGVTQSPTHLIKTRGQQVTLRCSPISGHKSVSWYQQVLGQGPQFIFQYYEKEERGRGNFPDRFSARQFPNYSSELNVNALLLGDSALYLCASSLRLAGTDTQYFGPGTRLTVL.

The chain has TRBV5-4 and TRBJ2-3; D might be TRBD2 (6 bases). Germline V lookup: CDR1 SGHNT, CDR2 YYREEE (reference sequence). The CDR3 is 15 amino acids. V lost 4 bases and J 0 bases, leaving 12 bases between the germline ends. The CDR3, as DNA: TGTGCCAGCAGCCCGACTAGTTCTAGCACAGATACGCAGTATTTT. Translating it yields CASSPTSSSTDTQYF.

The V and J genes are TRBV19 and TRBJ2-1; 11 nucleotides agree with TRBD1. V shed 7 bases, J shed 7 bases, and the junction held 9 bases outside the gene matches. Per the germline V gene, CDR1 is LNHDA and CDR2 is SQIVND (reference sequence). CDR3 size: 15 residues. The CDR3 sequence is CASTRDRGLVNEQFF. CDR3 in DNA: TGTGCCAGTACCCGGGACAGGGGGTTAGTTAATGAGCAGTTCTTC.

A note on this clone: The sample has other DNA sequences that encode this CDR3 too. The rearrangement uses TRBV5-1 and TRBJ2-7, with TRBD2 matching over 9 bases. CDR1 is SGHRS and CDR2 is YFSETQ in the germline V gene. Trimming cost V 2 bases and J 2 bases; bases outside gene matches: 5. The CDR3 is 15 amino acids. The CDR3 DNA reads TGCGCCAGCAGCTTTGGAAGCGGGGGGCCCTACGAGCAGTACTTC. Protein sequence: CASSFGSGGPYEQYF.

Here the CDR3 DNA reads TGTGCCAGCTCGTCCGAGGGCGCGGGACCCCAGCATTTT. This translates into CASSSEGAGPQHF. The chain combines TRBV18 with TRBJ1-5, with D unclear. Trimming took 6 bases from V and 10 from J, leaving 16 bases between them. The CDR3 has 13 residues. Germline assignment: CDR1 KGHSH and CDR2 LQKENI.

The DNA for the CDR3 is TGTGCCAGCAGCCACCAGGGGTTTCGGGAGACCCAGTACTTC. Translation gives CASSHQGFRETQYF. This chain joins TRBV7-9 and TRBJ2-5; weak D call: TRBD1 (6 bases). Germline loops: CDR1 SEHNR, CDR2 FQNEAQ (reference sequence). This CDR3 has 14 amino acids. V lost 5 bases to trimming and J lost 5 bases, with 15 bases between them.

This clone occurred a few times. The chain recombines TRBV11-2 with TRBJ2-3; 7 bases line up with TRBD2. CDR3 length: 18 residues. Trimming took 0 bases from V and 0 from J; bases not matched to a gene: 9. Per the germline V gene, CDR1 is SGHAT and CDR2 is FQNNGV. CDR3 region: CASSLDRASGSSTDTQYF. The DNA for the CDR3 is TGTGCCAGCAGCTTAGATCGGGCTAGCGGATCGAGCACAGATACGCAGTATTTT.

The chain uses TRBV10-3 and TRBJ1-5, with D unresolved. Trimming took off 2 bases at V and 6 bases at J, with 14 bases between the two ends. Germline loops: CDR1 ENHRY, CDR2 SYGVKD. The CDR3 totals 15 residues. The CDR3, as DNA: TGTGCCATCAGTGAGGGTGTGGGCGGGTTTCAGCCCCAGCATTTT. It translates to CAISEGVGGFQPQHF.

This clone was recorded once. This chain connects TRBV30 to TRBJ2-5, with 8 bases aligning to TRBD1. The germline V gene encodes CDR1 GTSNPN and CDR2 SVGIG (reference sequence). The CDR3 length is 15 residues. V dropped 2 bases and J dropped 4; count of bases not matched to a gene: 9. The CDR3 protein is CAWSFTQGAVETQYF. The CDR3 DNA is TGTGCCTGGAGTTTTACTCAGGGGGCTGTAGAGACCCAGTACTTC. The complete variable domain, with remaining parts taken from reference TRBV30 and TRBJ2-5, reads SQTIHQWPATLVQPVGSPLSLECTVEGTSNPNLYWYRQAAGRGLQLLFYSVGIGQISSEVPQNLSASRPQDRQFILSSKKLLLSDSGFYLCAWSFTQGAVETQYFGPGTRLLVL.